The 30 T cell receptor beta chains given below trace back to one sample, sequenced in a study of control samples from healthy donors and cancer patients. TCRdb keeps only in-frame clones here, not all; method: immunoSEQ multiplex PCR. The sample carries about 250,000 clones, over 75% recorded once. Sequences were obtained from PBMCs. These TCRs come from a woman in her sixties or seventies with lung cancer.

This chain uses TRBV9 with TRBJ1-2; a possible D gene is TRBD1 (5 bases). Germline assignment: CDR1 SGDLS and CDR2 YYNGEE. CDR3 length equals 14 residues. V lost 4 bases and J lost 8, with 18 bases in between. In DNA form, the CDR3 reads TGTGCCAGCAGCCCTCGACAGACAGAATGGGGCTACACCTTC. It codes for CASSPRQTEWGYTF.

This clone was counted a single time. The chain combines TRBV20-1 with TRBJ2-5, with D uncertain. This CDR3 spans 11 amino acids. The germline V gene encodes CDR1 DFQATT and CDR2 SNEGSKA (reference sequence). Trimming shortened V by 2 bases and J by 5 bases, and 6 bases separated the two germline ends. CDR3 bases: TGCAGTGCTAGATTGCTGGAGACCCAGTACTTC. It yields the protein CSARLLETQYF.

The chain has TRBV7-9 and TRBJ1-1; D is undetermined. The CDR3 covers 13 residues. Germline lookup yields CDR1 SEHNR and CDR2 FQNEAQ (reference sequence). V was pared by 2 bases and J by 0 bases, with 4 bases between. The CDR3 DNA sequence: TGTGCCAGCAGCTTACAGGTGAACACTGAAGCTTTCTTT. Translating gives CASSLQVNTEAFF.

The V and J genes are TRBV4-2 and TRBJ2-3; D unclear. The CDR3 has 15 amino acids. The germline CDR1 and CDR2 sequences are LGHNA and YNFKEQ. V dropped 0 bases and J dropped 6 bases, with 13 bases sitting between them. The chain's CDR3 is CASSQDSGPSDTQYF. CDR3 sequence (DNA): TGTGCCAGCAGCCAAGATTCTGGACCGAGTGATACGCAGTATTTT.

The rearrangement uses TRBV5-6 and TRBJ2-7; 7 nucleotides align to TRBD2. This CDR3 comprises 15 residues. Germline CDR1 SGHDT, CDR2 YYEEEE. J lost 3 bases, V lost 4 bases, and 10 bases had no gene match. The CDR3: CASSRGGGRDYEQYF. CDR3 DNA sequence: TGTGCCAGCAGCAGGGGTGGAGGGAGGGACTACGAGCAGTACTTC.

The genes are TRBV6-2 or TRBV6-3 and TRBJ2-3; 10 bases are shared with TRBD2. V dropped 6 bases and J dropped 4; count of bases not matched to a gene: 7. The CDR3 length is 15 residues. Germline assignment: CDR1 MNHEY and CDR2 SVGEGT. The CDR3 DNA follows: TGTGCCAGCAGCCCCGGACTAGCGGAGGCAGATACGCAGTATTTT. It codes for CASSPGLAEADTQYF.

The chain uses TRBV3-1 (or the pseudogene TRBV3-2) and TRBJ2-1; TRBD2 agrees at 8 bases. CDR1 and CDR2 (germline): LGHDT, YNNKEL (reference sequence). V trimming: 1 base; J trimming: 8 bases; junction bases outside the gene matches: 10. The CDR3 is made up of 16 amino acids. The CDR3 is CASSQAGVAGKHEQFF. The CDR3 DNA reads as TGTGCCAGCAGCCAAGCAGGGGTAGCGGGGAAACATGAGCAGTTCTTC.

This sequence joins TRBV7-9 and TRBJ2-1, with unresolved D. The CDR3 covers 17 residues. Deletions cut 5 bases from V and 0 bases from J, with 17 bases between. Germline V gene sequence: CDR1 SEHNR, CDR2 FQNEAQ (reference sequence). DNA for the CDR3: TGTGCCAGCAGCCAAGGTGGCCCCGGGCGCTCCTACAATGAGCAGTTCTTC. Its translation: CASSQGGPGRSYNEQFF.

The genes are TRBV6-6 and TRBJ1-5; D is unresolved. Germline V lookup: CDR1 MNHNY, CDR2 SVGAGI (reference sequence). Trimming removed 5 bases from V and 1 base from J, with 15 bases in between. This CDR3 region has 16 residues. The CDR3 DNA reads as TGTGCCAGCAGTACCTCGGGCCCGCTCAGCAATCAGCCCCAGCATTTT. Its protein is CASSTSGPLSNQPQHF.

V is TRBV7-2 and J is TRBJ2-7; 9 bases agree with TRBD2. V lost 1 base, J lost 5 bases, and 9 bases stayed unmatched. The CDR3 loop spans 16 amino acids. Germline CDR1 and CDR2: SGHTA and FQGNSA. In DNA, the CDR3 is TGTGCCAGCAGCTTAGGGCCGTGGCTAGCGGGAAACGAGCAGTACTTC. Translation: CASSLGPWLAGNEQYF.

The J gene is TRBJ2-7, the V gene TRBV6-5, with 12 nucleotides matching TRBD2. The length of the CDR3 is 15 residues. Germline CDR1 MNHEY, CDR2 SVGAGI. V trimming: 5 bases; J trimming: 5 bases; junction bases outside the gene matches: 7. The CDR3 here is CASSMTSGSYHEQYF. Written as DNA, the CDR3 is TGTGCCAGCAGTATGACTAGCGGGAGCTACCACGAGCAGTACTTC.

This clone was recorded only once. The V call is TRBV28, the J call TRBJ1-2; D gene uncertain. The germline V and J ends were trimmed by 9 bases and 3 bases, with 11 bases remaining between them. Germline V gene sequence: CDR1 MDHEN, CDR2 SYDVKM. CDR3 length: 12 amino acids. CDR3 residues: CASREADYGYTF. The CDR3 nucleotides read TGTGCCAGTCGAGAGGCGGACTATGGCTACACCTTC.

The chain joins TRBV19 to TRBJ2-2, with 12 positions matching TRBD1. The CDR3 runs 17 residues. CDR1 LNHDA and CDR2 SQIVND come from the germline V gene (reference sequence). Unmatched junction bases numbered 5, after V lost 3 bases and J lost 3 bases. The CDR3 loop is CASSIGDRGPDTGELFF. The CDR3 coding sequence is TGTGCCAGTAGTATTGGGGACAGGGGGCCCGACACCGGGGAGCTGTTTTTT.

CDR3 DNA sequence: TGTGCCAGCTCACCCACTAGCGGGGGGGCCGTATCCAAAAACATTCAGTACTTC. As protein: CASSPTSGGAVSKNIQYF. V and J are TRBV18 and TRBJ2-4, with 13 bases aligning to TRBD2. CDR3 size: 18 residues. Trimming took 3 bases from V and 2 from J; bases not matched to a gene: 7. Germline-derived CDR1 and CDR2 are KGHSH and LQKENI.

The chain joins TRBV4-1 to TRBJ2-6; tentatively, D is TRBD1 (6 bases). This CDR3 has 17 amino acids. Germline CDR1 MGHRA, CDR2 YSYEKL. V was shortened by 1 base and J by 0 bases, with 10 bases between the two germline ends. Written as DNA, the CDR3 is TGCGCCAGCAGCCAAGGACAGGCCCGCTCTGGGGCCAACGTCCTGACTTTC. Its translation is CASSQGQARSGANVLTF.

J is TRBJ2-5 and V is TRBV6-4; 7 nucleotides agree with TRBD1. The CDR3 extends over 13 amino acids. Germline CDR1 and CDR2: MRHNA and SNTAGT. Losses at the gene ends were 4 bases for V and 5 bases for J; bases not matched to a gene: 4. CDR3 loop: CASSASTGETQYF. In nucleotides, the CDR3 is TGTGCCAGCAGTGCCTCGACAGGGGAGACCCAGTACTTC.

The rearrangement uses TRBV7-3 and TRBJ2-1; TRBD2 agrees at 11 bases. The V gene's germline CDR1 is SGHTA and CDR2 FQGTGA. V lost 5 bases and J lost 4; bases outside the gene matches: 4. This CDR3 comprises 15 residues. This CDR3 is CASSPGLAAYNEQFF. The CDR3 DNA sequence: TGTGCCAGCAGCCCGGGACTAGCGGCTTACAATGAGCAGTTCTTC.

The CDR3 protein is CASSLGLESGNEQFF. CDR3 in DNA: TGTGCCAGCAGCTTGGGGCTCGAGAGCGGGAATGAGCAGTTCTTC. This chain joins TRBV11-3 and TRBJ2-1; D is possibly TRBD2 (6 bases). Germline CDR1 is SGHNT and CDR2 is YENEEA. The ends were cut back, 3 bases at V and 7 bases at J, with 16 bases in the middle. There are 15 residues in the CDR3. Full variable domain (rest looked up from reference TRBV11-3 and TRBJ2-1): EAGVVQSPRYKIIEKKQPVAFWCNPISGHNTLYWYLQNLGQGPELLIRYENEEAVDDSQLPKDRFSAERLKGVDSTLKIQPAELGDSAVYLCASSLGLESGNEQFFGPGTRLTVL.

The chain uses TRBV12-3 or TRBV12-4 and TRBJ2-1; D may match TRBD1 or TRBD2 (5 bases each). CDR3 length: 13 residues. With 3 bases removed from V and 7 bases from J, the gap between germline ends came to 10 bases. CDR3 bases: TGTGCCAGCAGTTTGACTACAGGAAATGAGCAGTTCTTC. Its protein product is CASSLTTGNEQFF.

The sample holds many counts of this clone. This chain links TRBV19 with TRBJ1-2; no firm D call. V dropped 3 bases and J dropped 8 bases, with 25 bases sitting between them. This CDR3 comprises 17 residues. CDR1 is LNHDA and CDR2 is SQIVND in the germline V gene (reference sequence). The CDR3 region has the DNA TGTGCCAGTAGTATGATCACAGACCTGGGTATTCTCGGCGGCTACACCTTC. Residues: CASSMITDLGILGGYTF.

CDR3 protein: CASSYSGLGETQYF. The CDR3 bases are TGTGCCAGCAGTTACTCCGGACTAGGAGAGACCCAGTACTTC. The chain carries TRBV6-5 and TRBJ2-5, with 7 bases fitting TRBD2. The CDR3 covers 14 residues. Trimming at V came to 0 bases and at J to 4 bases, leaving 2 bases not matched to a gene. The germline gives CDR1 MNHEY, CDR2 SVGAGI.

V and J are TRBV5-1 and TRBJ1-1, with TRBD1 as a possible D gene (5 bases). There are 13 residues in the CDR3. Trimming took off 4 bases at V and 5 bases at J, with 12 bases between the two ends. The germline V gene encodes CDR1 SGHRS and CDR2 YFSETQ. Here the CDR3 DNA reads TGCGCCAGCAGCCGGGACGCCGAGACTGAAGCTTTCTTT. Translation: CASSRDAETEAFF.

The chain combines TRBV2 with TRBJ1-1; D is uncertain. Trimming took off 3 bases at V and 4 bases at J, with 3 bases between the two ends. This CDR3 region has 11 residues. CDR1 and CDR2 (germline): SNHLY, FYNNEI. This chain's CDR3 is CASSDPTEAFF. As DNA, the CDR3 is TGTGCCAGCAGTGACCCCACTGAAGCTTTCTTT.

The chain uses TRBV7-9 and TRBJ1-2; D possibly corresponds to TRBD1 (5 bases). Trimming pared 5 bases from V and 8 bases from J, leaving 18 bases between. CDR1 and CDR2 (germline): SEHNR, FQNEAQ (reference sequence). The CDR3 is 14 amino acids. The chain's CDR3 is CASSVDVGPGGYTF. The CDR3 DNA is TGTGCCAGCAGCGTAGACGTGGGGCCCGGAGGCTACACCTTC.

A single count supports this clone. V and J are TRBV9 and TRBJ2-1; 9 nucleotides match TRBD2. With 1 base clipped from V and 1 base from J, the junction kept 12 bases outside the gene matches. Germline assignment: CDR1 SGDLS and CDR2 YYNGEE. The length of the CDR3 is 19 residues. This chain's CDR3 is CASSVHPSGKLGSYNEQFF. In nucleotides, the CDR3 is TGTGCCAGCAGCGTACACCCTAGCGGGAAGTTGGGATCCTACAATGAGCAGTTCTTC.

The chain combines TRBV9 with TRBJ1-3, with TRBD1 matching 7 bases. Germline-derived CDR1 and CDR2 are SGDLS and YYNGEE. V was clipped by 4 bases and J by 2 bases; unmatched bases: 3. This CDR3 spans 14 amino acids. CDR3 DNA sequence: TGTGCCAGCAGCCAGACAGGGACTGGAAACACCATATATTTT. Encoded protein: CASSQTGTGNTIYF.

This clone has only one observation. The rearrangement joins TRBV7-2 to TRBJ2-1; 15 nucleotides line up with TRBD2. Germline values: CDR1 SGHTA, CDR2 FQGNSA. The CDR3 consists of 15 residues. The V segment lost 5 bases and the J segment 12 bases; nucleotides outside the gene matches: 8. This CDR3 is CASSPGLAGGSGQFF. In nucleotides, the CDR3 is TGTGCCAGCAGCCCCGGACTAGCGGGGGGGTCTGGGCAGTTCTTC.

The J gene is TRBJ1-2, the V gene TRBV20-1; unclear D gene. Germline-derived CDR1 and CDR2 are DFQATT and SNEGSKA (reference sequence). Trimming removed 3 bases at V and 6 bases at J, with 11 bases between. The length of the CDR3 is 12 residues. Here the CDR3 reads CSASSGDHGYTF. The CDR3 coding sequence is TGCAGTGCTAGTAGCGGGGATCATGGCTACACCTTC.

As for this clone: The same CDR3 also results from other DNA sequences found in this sample. The chain employs TRBV7-9 and TRBJ2-1; D is uncertain. This CDR3 contains 11 residues. The germline gives CDR1 SEHNR, CDR2 FQNEAQ (reference sequence). V lost 5 bases, J lost 7 bases, and 6 bases lay in between. The CDR3 sequence: CASSLLNEQFF. The CDR3 nucleotides read TGTGCCAGCAGCCTTTTAAATGAGCAGTTCTTC.

This chain connects TRBV7-9 to TRBJ2-1, with D uncertain. This CDR3 is built from 12 residues. Trimming removed 1 base from V and 7 bases from J, with 5 bases in between. The germline gives CDR1 SEHNR, CDR2 FQNEAQ (reference sequence). Here the CDR3 DNA reads TGTGCCAGCAGCTTAGGTTTAAATGAGCAGTTCTTC. Translation gives CASSLGLNEQFF.